The T cell receptor (beta chain) described here comes from a study of cytomegalovirus exposure and HLA in healthy donors (dated by TCRdb to 2016 to 2017). Broadly, across the study: According to a later analysis, the roughly 120 validation repertoires were produced on the same platform as the roughly 600 repertoires of the first cohort. The study aimed to test whether signatures of past pathogen exposure could be identified by cataloging public T cell receptors. Besides the first cohort of 550 to 750 subjects, a separate validation cohort made up of some 110 different subjects was used. To predict cytomegalovirus infection status, the study combined high-throughput TCR immunosequencing, statistical association of individual TCRs with disease status, and machine learning.

What the work shows at the level of the full study, not this receptor alone: In both the original and validation cohorts, the classifier was reported to diagnose cytomegalovirus status with high specificity and sensitivity. Of the cluster scores, 90% to 95% were above 0 in a later analysis, which found that TCRs clustered in the first cohort also tended to co-occur in the 120 or so validation repertoires. All 120 or so repertoires were used to score co-occurrence in the validation cohort in a later analysis, because that analysis had no HLA typing for the cohort. A few of the identified cytomegalovirus-associated TCR beta chains were confirmed in vitro to be specific for cytomegalovirus antigens. The authors suggested that the approach could potentially be extended to other disease states and immunological phenotypes. A total of some 180 TCR beta chains were listed by the study as associated with cytomegalovirus. Most TCR sequences were seen in very few donors, while some public TCRs were found in many individuals.

Donors formed part of the validation cohort, which comprised 120 subjects and was distinct from the first cohort of 690 or so subjects. Remarks on this clone: Its antigen is currently not known. There are no base qualities to consult, and no much larger clone falls within one base.

The germline V gene gives CDR1 as SGDLS and CDR2 as YYNGEE. V trim: 1 base; J trim: 5 bases; unmatched bases: 3. The CDR3 measures 13 amino acids from cysteine to phenylalanine. Of the read, only the CDR3 DNA is kept; its 39 bases are in frame from base 1. The library relied on the immunoSEQ multiplex PCR assay. In the authors' own workflow: A statistical classification framework was built to diagnose cytomegalovirus status from the catalog of TCR beta chain sequences. Here the immuneACCESS table is served through TCRdb, limited to in-frame sequences with V and J called. Missing clones are a known gap in these copies; in checked studies unresolved V genes cover under half, and the rest lacks a known reason. The DNA gave D and trimming, while V, J and clone size come from that table. Within this sample are approximately 300,000 clones, with roughly 85% of them counted one time only. The ten most abundant clones make up around 0.8% of the sample.

The sequenced sample consisted of PBMCs. In this chain, TRBV9 is recombined with TRBJ2-7; TRBD1 matches 7 bases in the middle. The source is a woman aged 18-35 years in good health and CMV-seronegative. The sequence in DNA is TGTGCCAGCAGCGTAAAACAGGGGCACGAGCAGTACTTC. Its amino acids are CASSVKQGHEQYF.